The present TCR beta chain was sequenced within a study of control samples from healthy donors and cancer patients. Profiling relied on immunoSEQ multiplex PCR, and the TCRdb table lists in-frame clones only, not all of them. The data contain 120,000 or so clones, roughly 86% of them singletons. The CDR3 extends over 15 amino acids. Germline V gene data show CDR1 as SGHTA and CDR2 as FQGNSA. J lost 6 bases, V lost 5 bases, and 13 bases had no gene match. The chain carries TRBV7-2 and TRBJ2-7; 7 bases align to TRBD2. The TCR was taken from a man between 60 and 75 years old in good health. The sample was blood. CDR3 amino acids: CASSNPGGPFREQYF. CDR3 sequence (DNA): TGTGCCAGCAGCAACCCGGGGGGACCCTTCCGCGAGCAGTACTTC.